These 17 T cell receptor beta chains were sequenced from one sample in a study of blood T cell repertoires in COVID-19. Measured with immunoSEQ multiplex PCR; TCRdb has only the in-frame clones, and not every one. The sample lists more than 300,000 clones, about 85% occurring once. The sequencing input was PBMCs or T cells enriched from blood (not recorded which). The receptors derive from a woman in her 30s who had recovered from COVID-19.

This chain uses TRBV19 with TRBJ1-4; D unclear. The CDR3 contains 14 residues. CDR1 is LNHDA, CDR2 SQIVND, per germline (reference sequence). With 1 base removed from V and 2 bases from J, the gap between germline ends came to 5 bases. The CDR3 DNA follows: TGTGCCAGTAGTATAGGAGGGACTAATGAAAAACTGTTTTTT. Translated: CASSIGGTNEKLFF. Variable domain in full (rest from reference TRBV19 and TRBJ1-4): DGGITQSPKYLFRKEGQNVTLSCEQNLNHDAMYWYRQDPGQGLRLIYYSQIVNDFQKGDIAEGYSVSREKKESFPLTVTSAQKNPTAFYLCASSIGGTNEKLFFGSGTQLSVL.

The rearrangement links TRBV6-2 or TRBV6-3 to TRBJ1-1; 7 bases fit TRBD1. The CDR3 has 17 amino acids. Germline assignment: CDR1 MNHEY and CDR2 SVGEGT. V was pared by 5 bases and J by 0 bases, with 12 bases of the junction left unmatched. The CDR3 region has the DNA TGTGCCAGCAGTCGCCGAGGGGCAGGGGGTTTGAACACTGAAGCTTTCTTT. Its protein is CASSRRGAGGLNTEAFF.

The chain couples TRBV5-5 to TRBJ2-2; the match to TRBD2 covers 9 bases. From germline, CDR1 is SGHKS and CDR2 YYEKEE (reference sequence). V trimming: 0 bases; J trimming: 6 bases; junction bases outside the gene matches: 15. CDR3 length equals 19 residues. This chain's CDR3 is CASSLASRGGRLSAGELFF. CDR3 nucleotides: TGTGCCAGCAGCTTGGCCTCGCGGGGGGGCCGGTTGTCGGCCGGGGAGCTGTTTTTT.

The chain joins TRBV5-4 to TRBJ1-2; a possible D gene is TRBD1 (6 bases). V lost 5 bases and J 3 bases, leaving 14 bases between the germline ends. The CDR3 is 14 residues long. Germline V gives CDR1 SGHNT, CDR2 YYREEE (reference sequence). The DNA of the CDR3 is TGTGCCAGCAGAGATCAGGGGCACGACTATGGCTACACCTTC. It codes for CASRDQGHDYGYTF.

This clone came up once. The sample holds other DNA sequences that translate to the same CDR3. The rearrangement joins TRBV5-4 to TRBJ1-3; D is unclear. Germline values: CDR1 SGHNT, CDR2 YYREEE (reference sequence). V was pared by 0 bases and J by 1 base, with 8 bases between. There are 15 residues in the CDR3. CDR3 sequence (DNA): TGTGCCAGCAGCTTGGAGGGAGTTTCTGGAAACACCATATATTTT. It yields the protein CASSLEGVSGNTIYF.

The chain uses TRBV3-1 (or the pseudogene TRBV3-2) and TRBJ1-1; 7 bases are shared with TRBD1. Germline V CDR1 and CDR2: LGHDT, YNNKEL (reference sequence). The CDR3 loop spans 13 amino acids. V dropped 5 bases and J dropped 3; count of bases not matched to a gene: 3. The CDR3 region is CASSDRDDTEAFF. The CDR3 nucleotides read TGTGCCAGCAGCGACAGGGATGACACTGAAGCTTTCTTT.

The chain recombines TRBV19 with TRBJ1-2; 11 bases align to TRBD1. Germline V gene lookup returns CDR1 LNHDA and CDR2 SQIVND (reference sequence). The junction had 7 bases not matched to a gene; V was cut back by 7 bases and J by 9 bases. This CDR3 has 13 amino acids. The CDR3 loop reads CASTPGQGVSYTF. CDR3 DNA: TGTGCCAGTACCCCGGGACAGGGGGTTAGCTACACCTTC.

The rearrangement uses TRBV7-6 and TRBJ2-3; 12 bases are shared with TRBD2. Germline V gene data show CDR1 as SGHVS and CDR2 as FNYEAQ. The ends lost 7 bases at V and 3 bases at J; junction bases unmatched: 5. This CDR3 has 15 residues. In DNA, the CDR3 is TGTGCCAGCACCCTAGCGGGGGGGATAACAGATACGCAGTATTTT. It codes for CASTLAGGITDTQYF.

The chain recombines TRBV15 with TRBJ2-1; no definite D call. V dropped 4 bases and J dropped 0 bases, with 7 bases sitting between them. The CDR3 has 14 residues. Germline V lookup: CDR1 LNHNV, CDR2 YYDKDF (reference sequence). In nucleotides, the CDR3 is TGTGCCACCAGCACTAGGAGCTCCTACAATGAGCAGTTCTTC. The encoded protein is CATSTRSSYNEQFF.

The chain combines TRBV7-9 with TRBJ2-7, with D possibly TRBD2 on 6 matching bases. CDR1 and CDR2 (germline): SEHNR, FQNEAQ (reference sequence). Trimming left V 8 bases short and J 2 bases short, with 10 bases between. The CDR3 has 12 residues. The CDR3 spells CASGGNPYEQYF. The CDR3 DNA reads TGTGCCAGCGGGGGGAATCCCTACGAGCAGTACTTC.

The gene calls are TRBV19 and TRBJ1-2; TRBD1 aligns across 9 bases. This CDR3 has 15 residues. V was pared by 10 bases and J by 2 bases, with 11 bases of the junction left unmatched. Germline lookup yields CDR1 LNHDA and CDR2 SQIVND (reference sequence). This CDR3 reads CATKPRDRGNYGYTF. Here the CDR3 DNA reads TGTGCCACCAAACCTAGAGACAGGGGGAACTATGGCTACACCTTC.

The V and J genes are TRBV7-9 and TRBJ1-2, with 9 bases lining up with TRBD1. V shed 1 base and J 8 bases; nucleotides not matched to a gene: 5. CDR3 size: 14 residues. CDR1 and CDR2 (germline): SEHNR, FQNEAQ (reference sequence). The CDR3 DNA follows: TGTGCCAGCAGCTTAGGCGGGACAGGGAAAGGCTACACCTTC. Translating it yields CASSLGGTGKGYTF.

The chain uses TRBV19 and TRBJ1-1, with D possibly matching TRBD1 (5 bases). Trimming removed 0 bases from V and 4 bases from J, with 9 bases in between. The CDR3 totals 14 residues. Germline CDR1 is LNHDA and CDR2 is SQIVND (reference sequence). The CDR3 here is CASSIDARGTEAFF. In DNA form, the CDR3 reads TGTGCCAGTAGTATAGATGCAAGGGGCACTGAAGCTTTCTTT.

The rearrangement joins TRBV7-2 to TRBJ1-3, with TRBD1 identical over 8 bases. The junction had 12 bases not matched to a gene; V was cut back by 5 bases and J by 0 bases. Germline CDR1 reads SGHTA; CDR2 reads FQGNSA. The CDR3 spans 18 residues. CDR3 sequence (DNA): TGTGCCAGCAGCCGCACCGGGACAGGTTCATTCTCTGGAAACACCATATATTTT. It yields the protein CASSRTGTGSFSGNTIYF.

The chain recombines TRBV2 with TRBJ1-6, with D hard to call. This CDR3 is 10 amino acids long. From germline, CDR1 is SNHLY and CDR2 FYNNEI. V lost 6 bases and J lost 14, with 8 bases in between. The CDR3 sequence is CASSRVALHF. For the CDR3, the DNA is TGTGCCAGCAGCCGGGTGGCCCTCCACTTT.

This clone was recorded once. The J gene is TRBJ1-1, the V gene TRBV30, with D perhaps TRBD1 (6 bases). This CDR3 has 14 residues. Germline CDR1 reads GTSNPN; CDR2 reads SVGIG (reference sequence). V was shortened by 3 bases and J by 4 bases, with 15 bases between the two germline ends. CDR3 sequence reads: CAWRRDKRGTEAFF. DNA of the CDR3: TGTGCCTGGAGGAGGGACAAAAGGGGCACTGAAGCTTTCTTT.

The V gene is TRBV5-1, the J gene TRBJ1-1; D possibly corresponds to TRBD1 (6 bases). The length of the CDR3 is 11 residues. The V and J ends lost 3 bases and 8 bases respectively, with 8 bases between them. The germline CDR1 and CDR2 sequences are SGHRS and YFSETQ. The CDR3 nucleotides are TGCGCCAGCAGCTCAGGGGACGAAGCTTTCTTT. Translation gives CASSSGDEAFF.